What follows are 24 T cell receptor beta chains derived from one specimen sequenced in a study of blood T cell repertoires in COVID-19. Only in-frame clones appear in the TCRdb table, and some are missing; sequencing was by immunoSEQ multiplex PCR. The table shows around 140,000 clones, with approximately 84% occurring only once. The sample was PBMCs or T cells enriched from blood (not recorded which). These receptors originate from a woman aged 45-60 years with acute COVID-19.

J is TRBJ2-2 and V is TRBV4-2; TRBD2 might be the D (5 bases). Trimming cost V 0 bases and J 2 bases, with 10 bases left between them. Germline-derived CDR1 and CDR2 are LGHNA and YNFKEQ. CDR3 length: 16 amino acids. The CDR3 DNA follows: TGTGCCAGCAGCCAAGATGCGGGCAGAAACACCGGGGAGCTGTTTTTT. Its protein product is CASSQDAGRNTGELFF.

The chain combines TRBV6-4 with TRBJ2-6, with a weak D call TRBD2 (5 bases). Trimming pared 2 bases from V and 0 bases from J, leaving 8 bases between. The germline V gene encodes CDR1 MRHNA and CDR2 SNTAGT. The CDR3 loop spans 16 amino acids. The CDR3 nucleotides are TGTGCCAGCAGTGACCGAACTAGCTCTGGGGCCAACGTCCTGACTTTC. Protein sequence: CASSDRTSSGANVLTF.

The chain has TRBV6-1 and TRBJ2-5; possible D gene TRBD2, 6 bases. The CDR3 has 16 amino acids. Between the trimmed V and J ends, which lost 2 bases and 7 bases, there was a span of 20 bases. Germline lookup yields CDR1 MNHNS and CDR2 SASEGT. CDR3 amino acids: CASSERAAGPGGTQYF. CDR3 nucleotide sequence: TGTGCCAGCAGTGAACGGGCGGCGGGCCCCGGGGGGACCCAGTACTTC.

This chain links TRBV6-6 with TRBJ1-1; the D gene is possibly TRBD1 (5 bases). This CDR3 region has 13 residues. Germline CDR1 MNHNY, CDR2 SVGAGI (reference sequence). The ends were cut back, 7 bases at V and 8 bases at J, with 17 bases in the middle. Here the CDR3 DNA reads TGTGCCAGCAATATTCTCCAGGGTTTCGAAGCTTTCTTT. Its translation: CASNILQGFEAFF.

The chain carries TRBV2 and TRBJ2-1, with 9 bases aligning to TRBD2. V was clipped by 4 bases and J by 0 bases; unmatched bases: 4. Germline V CDR1 and CDR2: SNHLY, FYNNEI. CDR3 length equals 16 residues. CDR3 coding DNA: TGTGCCAGCAGTGGACTAGCGGCCAGCTCCTACAATGAGCAGTTCTTC. It codes for CASSGLAASSYNEQFF.

Only one count was recorded for this clone. V usage is TRBV7-9 and J usage is TRBJ1-1; D is unclear. The CDR3 covers 15 residues. Deletions cut 3 bases from V and 7 bases from J, with 18 bases between. CDR1 is SEHNR, CDR2 FQNEAQ, per germline (reference sequence). CDR3 nucleotides: TGTGCCAGCAGCTTTAGCGGATTCGAGTCTGGTGAAGCTTTCTTT. Translation: CASSFSGFESGEAFF.

The chain couples TRBV19 to TRBJ2-7; TRBD2 aligns across 11 bases. Germline lookup yields CDR1 LNHDA and CDR2 SQIVND (reference sequence). V shed 8 bases, J shed 6 bases, and the junction held 9 bases outside the gene matches. The CDR3 totals 14 residues. The CDR3 here is CASRPSGTSGEQYF. In DNA, the CDR3 is TGTGCCAGTCGACCCTCCGGGACTAGCGGCGAGCAGTACTTC. The full variable domain, in which reference TRBV19 and TRBJ2-7 provide the parts outside the CDR3, is DGGITQSPKYLFRKEGQNVTLSCEQNLNHDAMYWYRQDPGQGLRLIYYSQIVNDFQKGDIAEGYSVSREKKESFPLTVTSAQKNPTAFYLCASRPSGTSGEQYFGPGTRLTVT.

V gene TRBV3-1 (or the pseudogene TRBV3-2) combines with J gene TRBJ1-1, with D unresolved. The CDR3 has 15 residues. Germline V lookup: CDR1 LGHDT, CDR2 YNNKEL (reference sequence). Trimming removed 3 bases from V and 1 base from J, with 12 bases in between. CDR3 DNA: TGTGCCAGCAGCCAGTTGGCAGGCTCGAACACTGAAGCTTTCTTT. Its protein is CASSQLAGSNTEAFF.

This sequence joins TRBV10-3 and TRBJ1-2; tentative D call: TRBD1 (5 bases). The CDR3 totals 16 residues. Trimming stripped 0 bases from V and 4 bases from J, with 15 bases between. CDR1 is ENHRY, CDR2 SYGVKD, per germline. This CDR3 is CAISESQGRALYGYTF. CDR3 DNA sequence: TGTGCCATCAGTGAGTCGCAGGGTCGGGCTCTCTATGGCTACACCTTC.

This sequence joins TRBV6-5 and TRBJ1-3; D unclear. CDR3 length: 11 amino acids. CDR1 is MNHEY, CDR2 SVGAGI, per germline. Trimming removed 6 bases from V and 5 bases from J, with 5 bases in between. The CDR3 here is CASSLRNTIYF. CDR3 nucleotides: TGTGCCAGCAGCCTAAGAAACACCATATATTTT.

The chain is built from TRBV2 and TRBJ2-5, with 8 bases aligning to TRBD1. The CDR3 spans 16 residues. Germline lookup yields CDR1 SNHLY and CDR2 FYNNEI. V lost 10 bases and J lost 5; bases outside the gene matches: 18. The CDR3 DNA reads TGTGCCACCCCAAGTTGGACAGGGTATTTGGAGGAGACCCAGTACTTC. Its protein is CATPSWTGYLEETQYF.

The chain recombines TRBV5-1 with TRBJ2-3; 11 bases map to TRBD2. The CDR3 loop spans 17 amino acids. Unmatched junction bases numbered 3, after V lost 0 bases and J lost 0 bases. The germline V gene has CDR1 SGHRS and CDR2 YFSETQ. The CDR3 region has the DNA TGCGCCAGCAGCTTGGCACTAGCGGGGGCAAGCACAGATACGCAGTATTTT. Translating gives CASSLALAGASTDTQYF.

This chain links TRBV27 with TRBJ2-5; TRBD2 aligns across 7 bases. V gave up 1 base and J gave up 5 bases; unmatched junction bases: 1. The CDR3 has 13 residues. Germline V gene data show CDR1 as MNHEY and CDR2 as SMNVEV (reference sequence). This CDR3 is CASSLFGGETQYF. Written as DNA, the CDR3 is TGTGCCAGCAGTTTATTCGGGGGGGAGACCCAGTACTTC.

The gene calls are TRBV7-9 and TRBJ2-1; possibly TRBD1 for D (6 bases). Germline loops: CDR1 SEHNR, CDR2 FQNEAQ (reference sequence). V was shortened by 2 bases and J by 7 bases, with 18 bases between the two germline ends. The CDR3 covers 16 residues. CDR3 sequence: CASSLYMGATGNEQFF. The CDR3, as DNA: TGTGCCAGCAGCTTATATATGGGGGCGACGGGGAATGAGCAGTTCTTC.

The chain has TRBV30 and TRBJ2-7, with D possibly matching TRBD2 (6 bases). V shed 3 bases and J shed 9 bases, with 15 bases lying between them. Germline loops: CDR1 GTSNPN, CDR2 SVGIG (reference sequence). The CDR3 extends over 12 amino acids. The CDR3 here is CAWRVPTRGQYF. CDR3 coding DNA: TGTGCCTGGAGGGTACCGACTAGAGGGCAGTACTTC.

The chain is built from TRBV5-1 and TRBJ1-1; maybe TRBD1 (6 bases). The CDR3 length is 14 residues. The V gene's germline CDR1 is SGHRS and CDR2 YFSETQ. With 1 base removed from V and 1 base from J, the gap between germline ends came to 8 bases. CDR3 bases: TGCGCCAGCAGCTTGCAAGGGGGGAACACTGAAGCTTTCTTT. Protein product: CASSLQGGNTEAFF.

The chain has TRBV7-9 and TRBJ2-5; D is unresolved. V was clipped by 5 bases and J by 4 bases, with 11 bases between them. Germline CDR1 and CDR2: SEHNR and FQNEAQ (reference sequence). This CDR3 has 13 amino acids. CDR3 nucleotide sequence: TGTGCCAGCAGCCCAAGTGGGCGAGAGACCCAGTACTTC. It is translated as CASSPSGRETQYF.

The chain carries TRBV24-1 and TRBJ1-5; tentative D call: TRBD1 (6 bases). The V end was cut by 6 bases, the J end by 4 bases, with 9 bases between. This CDR3 contains 13 residues. The germline V gene encodes CDR1 KGHDR and CDR2 SFDVKD. CDR3 DNA: TGTGCCACCAGTAGGGGGGGGAATCAGCCCCAGCATTTT. Its protein is CATSRGGNQPQHF.

V usage is TRBV5-1 and J usage is TRBJ2-5, with 8 bases fitting TRBD1. The CDR3 contains 16 residues. V trimming: 3 bases; J trimming: 1 base; junction bases outside the gene matches: 8. CDR1 and CDR2 (germline): SGHRS, YFSETQ. The DNA of the CDR3 is TGCGCCAGCAGCTCCCGACAGGGGATTAGCCAAGAGACCCAGTACTTC. Protein: CASSSRQGISQETQYF.

The rearrangement uses TRBV6-2 or TRBV6-3 and TRBJ1-2; 9 bases are shared with TRBD1. The CDR3 loop spans 15 amino acids. The junction had 9 bases not matched to a gene; V was cut back by 2 bases and J by 8 bases. Germline V lookup: CDR1 MNHEY, CDR2 SVGEGT. CDR3 protein: CASSYRPRTGEGYTF. The CDR3 nucleotides are TGTGCCAGCAGTTACCGGCCAAGGACAGGGGAAGGCTACACCTTC.

The chain employs TRBV19 and TRBJ2-7; TRBD1 matches 7 bases. Unmatched junction bases numbered 5, after V lost 1 base and J lost 2 bases. The CDR3 has 15 residues. Germline CDR1 reads LNHDA; CDR2 reads SQIVND (reference sequence). CDR3: CASSIADRTAYEQYF. For the CDR3, the DNA is TGTGCCAGTAGTATAGCGGACAGGACGGCCTACGAGCAGTACTTC.

V gene TRBV11-3 combines with J gene TRBJ2-3; D may be TRBD2 (6 bases). The V gene lost 3 bases and the J gene lost 5 bases, with 12 bases spanning the gap. The CDR3 runs to 14 residues. Germline CDR1 reads SGHNT; CDR2 reads YENEEA. CDR3 bases: TGTGCCAGCAGCTTGAGTGGGGGAGGAGATACGCAGTATTTT. Protein product: CASSLSGGGDTQYF.

This chain uses TRBV11-2 with TRBJ2-3; 13 bases are shared with TRBD2. From germline, CDR1 is SGHAT and CDR2 FQNNGV. After removal of 5 bases from V and 5 bases from J, the junction contained 7 bases not matched to a gene. The CDR3 is 16 amino acids. The CDR3 reads CASSGTSGIGGDTQYF. CDR3 coding DNA: TGTGCCAGCAGCGGGACTAGCGGGATAGGGGGAGATACGCAGTATTTT.

As DNA, the CDR3 is TGTGCCAGCAGCGGTTTAGCGTATGGGTACAATGAGCAGTTCTTC. Translating gives CASSGLAYGYNEQFF. The V and J genes are TRBV9 and TRBJ2-1, with D possibly TRBD2 on 5 matching bases. V was shortened by 3 bases and J by 4 bases, with 14 bases between the two germline ends. Germline CDR1 and CDR2: SGDLS and YYNGEE. The CDR3 has 15 residues.